A few counts support the clone carrying this T cell receptor (beta chain). As yet, its antigen is unknown. These data come from a study of CD8 T cells in ankylosing spondylitis. Study-level findings and limits: Among TCR beta sequences, a motif of several highly homologous variants appeared characteristic of ankylosing spondylitis blood.

TCRdb re-called the 5' RACE reads through MiXCR, storing one row per CDR3 protein. The sample consists of about 360,000 distinct CDR3 sequences, 20% to 25% of them appearing once. This CDR3 contains 13 residues. The V gene end was trimmed by 6 bases and the J gene end by 7 bases; junction bases not matched to a gene: 4. Germline V gene data show CDR1 as SGHTA and CDR2 as FQGNSA. This sequence joins TRBV7-2 and TRBJ2-7; 12 bases fit TRBD2. The sequenced sample consisted of blood, either unsorted or a sorted T cell fraction (not recorded which). This receptor was identified in a male donor with ankylosing spondylitis or in good health (not recorded which). CDR3 amino acids: CASRASGGDEQYF. The CDR3 coding sequence is TGTGCCAGCAGGGCTAGCGGGGGGGATGAGCAGTACTTC.